This T cell receptor beta chain was sequenced during a study of cytomegalovirus exposure and HLA in healthy donors. Overall study findings and caveats: The study had only CMV serostatus as immune exposure information.

A remark on this clone: Antigen: not known.

The CDR3 sequence is 14 residues long. Trimming took 0 bases from V and 3 from J; bases not matched to a gene: 2. Germline V CDR1 and CDR2: GTSNPN, SVGIG (reference sequence). Vbeta (60) and Jbeta (13) primers were used in the PCR. Assay used: immunoSEQ multiplex PCR; TCRdb lists only in-frame clones, some missing. This repertoire shows tens of thousands of clones, about 74% found once; its top ten account for roughly 6.1%. Sequenced input: PBMCs. The TCR was taken from a woman aged 45-60 years in good health and CMV-seropositive. This sequence joins TRBV30 and TRBJ2-7; 10 bases line up with TRBD2. The CDR3 DNA reads TGTGCCTGGAGTGTATTAGCGGGAGGCTACGAGCAGTACTTC. Translation: CAWSVLAGGYEQYF.